The 22 T cell receptor beta chains listed next were all sequenced from one sample in a study of tumor-infiltrating lymphocytes in primary liver carcinoma. Without any cell sorting, about 18-30 mg of bulk tissue yielded co-extracted RNA and DNA. The template, around 540 ng total RNA, yielded TCR beta cDNA made with a constant-region primer. Modified slightly, ARM-PCR produced TCR beta libraries over three nested multiplex PCR rounds. PCR rounds one and two used TRBV1-TRBV30 forward primers with a C-beta reverse primer for around 9 cycles each. One entry per CDR3 protein, called by TCRdb with MiXCR from the multiplex PCR reads. The sample lists around 190,000 distinct CDR3 sequences, over 80% occurring once. The sequenced material came from tumor tissue from primary liver carcinoma. All receptors come from a man aged 40-55 years with primary liver carcinoma and hepatitis B virus infection.

Concerning this clonotype: Lacking the conserved final phenylalanine or tryptophan, this CDR3 likely reflects a read error. The rearrangement uses TRBV11-3 and TRBJ2-4, with a possible D match to TRBD2 (5 bases). The CDR3 has 15 amino acids. Looked up from germline, CDR1 is SGHNT and CDR2 is YENEEA. The CDR3 coding sequence is TGTGCCAGCAGCTTCGGGGTGATAGCCAAAGACATACAGTACATC. Amino acid sequence: CASSFGVIAKDIQYI.

The chain uses TRBV6-1 and TRBJ1-3; possible D gene TRBD1, 5 bases. The length of the CDR3 is 13 residues. Trimming took off 10 bases at V and 9 bases at J, with 19 bases between the two ends. CDR1 and CDR2 (germline): MNHNS, SASEGT. The CDR3 DNA reads TGTGCCACCTATAAAAGGGGAAACGTCACCATATATTTT. Amino acid sequence: CATYKRGNVTIYF.

A word on this clonotype: The conserved phenylalanine or tryptophan normally closing the CDR3 is absent here, so this likely arose from a read error. Because the CDR3's place on the DNA is in doubt, the DNA is left out and the CDR3 is given as listed by TCRdb. This chain's CDR3 is CASSQAAIGRTGETLYL. The chain is built from TRBV4-3 and TRBJ2-5; the DNA was not compared with TRBD2, the D call given in the table. The CDR3 region is 17 residues in length, termini included. Germline CDR1 LGHNA, CDR2 YSLEER.

This clonotype was recorded at least ten times. The chain carries TRBV4-1 and TRBJ2-3; D tentatively reads TRBD1 or TRBD2 (5 bases each). Trimming took off 1 base at V and 6 bases at J, with 14 bases between the two ends. This CDR3 has 15 residues. CDR1 and CDR2 (germline): MGHRA, YSYEKL. CDR3: CASSQADGAGDTQYF. The DNA of the CDR3 is TGCGCCAGCAGCCAAGCGGACGGGGCCGGGGATACGCAGTATTTT.

On this clonotype: A read error is likely, as this CDR3 ends without the conserved phenylalanine or tryptophan. The gene calls are TRBV11-3 and TRBJ2-7; D may match TRBD1 or TRBD2 (5 bases each). This CDR3 is 15 amino acids long. Germline V gene data show CDR1 as SGHNT and CDR2 as YENEEA. CDR3 amino acids: CANSLGSGTRYEQYL. CDR3 coding DNA: TGTGCCAACAGCTTAGGTTCCGGGACCCGCTACGAGCAGTACTTA.

The chain couples TRBV5-4 to TRBJ2-6; 11 nucleotides agree with TRBD1. CDR3 length equals 17 residues. Trimming at V came to 5 bases and at J to 18 bases, leaving 22 bases not matched to a gene. Per the germline V gene, CDR1 is SGHNT and CDR2 is YYREEE (reference sequence). For the CDR3, the DNA is TGTGCCAGCAGTCAAGGACAGGGGGCATCTGGGGCCAACGTTCGGACTTTC. It is translated as CASSQGQGASGANVRTF.

Of note for this clonotype: A junction end diverges from the germline sequence, so it may reflect a read error. The chain recombines TRBV13 with TRBJ2-5; D is possibly TRBD2 (6 bases). Germline CDR1 and CDR2: PRHDT and FYEKMQ (reference sequence). There are 15 residues in the CDR3. In nucleotides, the CDR3 is TGTGCCAGCAGCCCCCGGCCGGGGACTCCAGAGACCCTGTCCTTC. Translating it yields CASSPRPGTPETLSF.

On this clonotype itself: One end of the junction varies from germline; a read error may be responsible. The gene calls are TRBV4-2 and TRBJ1-6; 10 bases fit TRBD1. Germline V gene data show CDR1 as LGHNA and CDR2 as YNFKEQ. CDR3 length equals 20 residues. The CDR3, as DNA: TGTGCCAACAGACCCACCGGGACAGGGGCTGCGAGCTCCTATAATTCACCCTTCCACTTT. Translated, it gives CANRPTGTGAASSYNSPFHF.

The chain couples TRBV6-2 or TRBV6-3 to TRBJ1-5; 7 bases fit TRBD1. The germline gives CDR1 MNHEY, CDR2 SVGEGT. CDR3 length: 14 residues. The trim removed 4 bases at V and 7 bases at J, leaving 7 bases unmatched. CDR3 protein: CASSSTGFDQPQHF. CDR3 nucleotide sequence: TGTGCCAGCAGTTCGACAGGGTTCGACCAGCCCCAGCATTTT.

This clonotype was seen a few times. One end of the junction is discordant with germline, which a read error may explain. The V and J genes are TRBV12-3 or TRBV12-4 and TRBJ1-5; a weak D match, TRBD1 (6 bases). CDR3 size: 14 residues. This CDR3 is CASSQQGDNQPHHF. Here the CDR3 DNA reads TGTGCTAGCAGCCAACAGGGCGACAATCAGCCCCATCATTTT.

The rearrangement joins TRBV5-5 to TRBJ2-2, with 9 bases identical to TRBD2. This CDR3 region has 15 residues. Looked up from germline, CDR1 is SGHKS and CDR2 is YYEKEE (reference sequence). After removal of 6 bases from V and 3 bases from J, the junction contained 6 bases not matched to a gene. The CDR3 protein is CASTGTSIYTGELFF. The CDR3 DNA reads as TGTGCCAGCACTGGGACTAGCATCTACACCGGGGAGCTGTTTTTT. The full variable domain, completed using reference TRBV5-5 and TRBJ2-2, is DAGVTQSPTHLIKTRGQQVTLRCSPISGHKSVSWYQQVLGQGPQFIFQYYEKEERGRGNFPDRFSARQFPNYSSELNVNALLLGDSALYLCASTGTSIYTGELFFGEGSRLTVL.

For this clonotype: A read error is likely, as this CDR3 ends without the conserved phenylalanine or tryptophan. The chain uses TRBV11-2 and TRBJ2-1; 7 positions agree with TRBD2. Germline V gene lookup returns CDR1 SGHAT and CDR2 FQNNGV. The CDR3 loop spans 15 amino acids. Written as DNA, the CDR3 is TGTGCAAGCAGCTTTAGCGGGCAACTCGACAATGAGCAGTTCTAT. Its translation is CASSFSGQLDNEQFY.

A word on this clonotype: The junction shows a germline mismatch at one end, possibly a read error. The J gene is TRBJ2-3, the V gene TRBV14; D gene unclear. Germline CDR1 reads SGHDN; CDR2 reads FVKESK. The CDR3 loop spans 13 amino acids. CDR3 nucleotides: TGTGCCAGCAGTCGAAGATACATAGATACGCAATATTTT. Amino acids: CASSRRYIDTQYF. The whole variable domain, filled in from reference TRBV14 and TRBJ2-3, reads EAGVTQFPSHSVIEKGQTVTLRCDPISGHDNLYWYRRVMGKEIKFLLHFVKESKQDESGMPNNRFLAERTGGTYSTLKVQPAELEDSGVYFCASSRRYIDTQYFGPGTRLTVL.

Points on this clonotype: The conserved phenylalanine or tryptophan is not found at the CDR3 terminus, so this likely reflects a read error. This rearrangement joins TRBV4-3 to TRBJ2-4; D is ambiguous. V lost 0 bases and J lost 10, with 10 bases in between. Per germline, CDR1 LGHNA and CDR2 YSLEER. The CDR3 consists of 13 residues. The CDR3 DNA is TGCGCCAGCAGCCAAGAGGACGGCAGTATTCAGTACTTA. Translated: CASSQEDGSIQYL.

On this clonotype itself: Without the conserved terminal phenylalanine or tryptophan, this CDR3 likely stems from a read error. The chain combines TRBV12-3 or TRBV12-4 with TRBJ2-1; maybe TRBD2 (7 bases). The CDR3 is 16 amino acids. With 5 bases removed from V and 4 bases from J, the gap between germline ends came to 18 bases. CDR3 in amino acids: CASSLQGGGKYNEQFL. The CDR3 nucleotides read TGTGCCAGCAGTCTCCAAGGGGGGGGTAAATACAATGAGCAGTTCCTC.

About this clonotype itself: A read error may account for a junction end that differs from germline. The chain carries TRBV11-1 and TRBJ2-1; D uncertain. The CDR3 extends over 13 amino acids. Germline V CDR1 and CDR2: SGHAT, FQDESV (reference sequence). The chain's CDR3 is CAGSPGGRNEQFF. DNA of the CDR3: TGTGCCGGCAGCCCCGGTGGTCGGAATGAGCAGTTCTTC.

This chain joins TRBV12-3 or TRBV12-4 and TRBJ2-2, with D possibly being TRBD2 (5 bases). This CDR3 has 16 amino acids. Trimming removed 2 bases at V and 9 bases at J, with 19 bases between. The chain's CDR3 is CASSLPAGINARELFF. CDR3 in DNA: TGTGCCAGCAGTTTACCGGCGGGTATAAACGCCCGGGAGCTGTTTTTT.

For this clonotype: The junction departs from the called germline gene at one end, perhaps through a read error. The chain carries TRBV6-5 and TRBJ2-2; D may match TRBD1 or TRBD2 (5 bases each). Germline-derived CDR1 and CDR2 are MNHEY and SVGAGI. The CDR3 spans 14 residues. In DNA form, the CDR3 reads TGTGCCAGCAGTCACATGGCGGACACCGGGGAGCTGTCTTTT. This translates into CASSHMADTGELSF.

Details on this clonotype: At one of its ends the junction is not consistent with the germline gene, which may arise from a read error. The chain carries TRBV11-2 and TRBJ2-2; D is undetermined. The CDR3 sequence is 14 residues long. Germline V gene sequence: CDR1 SGHAT, CDR2 FQNNGV. As DNA, the CDR3 is TGTGCCAGCAGTACAGACTCTAACAGCGGGGAGCTGTTTTTT. Translated: CASSTDSNSGELFF.

Concerning this clonotype: A read error may explain this, as a much larger clone is one base away. The J gene is TRBJ2-1, the V gene TRBV5-1; 9 positions match TRBD1. This CDR3 contains 16 residues. The junction had 3 bases not matched to a gene; V was cut back by 2 bases and J by 0 bases. The germline gives CDR1 SGHRS, CDR2 YFSETQ. The CDR3 here is CASSFGTGSSYNEQFF. CDR3 in DNA: TGCGCCAGCAGCTTTGGGACAGGGAGCTCCTACAATGAGCAGTTCTTC.

As concerns this clonotype: One end of the junction varies from germline; a read error may be responsible. This chain connects TRBV6-5 to TRBJ2-5; 7 bases match TRBD2. The DNA end favors TRBJ2-1, so the J call may be wrong. The germline V gene has CDR1 MNHEY and CDR2 SVGAGI. The CDR3 is 15 residues long. CDR3 amino acids: CASSYSTGREETQFF. In nucleotides, the CDR3 is TGTGCTAGCAGTTACTCGACGGGGAGGGAAGAGACCCAGTTCTTC.

About this clonotype itself: One end of the junction does not line up with germline, which may come from a read error. The chain carries TRBV29-1 and TRBJ2-7, with 7 bases fitting TRBD2. This CDR3 has 13 amino acids. Per the germline V gene, CDR1 is SQVTM and CDR2 is ANQGSEA. The CDR3 DNA reads TGTAGCGTTCAATCGAGGGGAGGGCTCAAGCAGTACTTC. Translation: CSVQSRGGLKQYF.